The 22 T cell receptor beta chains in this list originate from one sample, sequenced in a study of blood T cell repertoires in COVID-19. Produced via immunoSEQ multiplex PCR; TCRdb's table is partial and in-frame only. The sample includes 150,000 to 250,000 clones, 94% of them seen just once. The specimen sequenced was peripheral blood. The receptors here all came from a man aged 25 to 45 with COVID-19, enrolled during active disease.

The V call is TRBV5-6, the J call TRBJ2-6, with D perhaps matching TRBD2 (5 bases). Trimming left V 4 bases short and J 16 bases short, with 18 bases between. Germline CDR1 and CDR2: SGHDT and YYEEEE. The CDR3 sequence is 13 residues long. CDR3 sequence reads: CASSLISLLELTF. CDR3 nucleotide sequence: TGTGCCAGCAGCCTGATCTCCTTACTAGAACTGACTTTC.

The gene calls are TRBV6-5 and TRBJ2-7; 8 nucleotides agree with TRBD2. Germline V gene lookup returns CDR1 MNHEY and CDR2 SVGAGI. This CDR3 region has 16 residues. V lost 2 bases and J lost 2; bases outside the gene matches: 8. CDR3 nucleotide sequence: TGTGCCAGCAGTTACCTCGACGGGGGGGCAACCTACGAGCAGTACTTC. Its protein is CASSYLDGGATYEQYF.

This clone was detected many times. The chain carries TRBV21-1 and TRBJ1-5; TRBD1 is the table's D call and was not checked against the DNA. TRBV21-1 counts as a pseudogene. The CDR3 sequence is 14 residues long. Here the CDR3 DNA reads TGTGCCAGCAGCAAGGGGCAGCAATATCAGCCCCAGCATTTT. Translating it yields CASSKGQQYQPQHF.

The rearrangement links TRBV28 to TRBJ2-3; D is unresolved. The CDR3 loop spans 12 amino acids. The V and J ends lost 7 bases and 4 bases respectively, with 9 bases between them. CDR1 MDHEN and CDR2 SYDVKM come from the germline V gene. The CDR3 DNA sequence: TGTGCCAGCAACCTTCGCGCAGATACGCAGTATTTT. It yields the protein CASNLRADTQYF. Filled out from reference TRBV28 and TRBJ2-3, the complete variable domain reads DVKVTQSSRYLVKRTGEKVFLECVQDMDHENMFWYRQDPGLGLRLIYFSYDVKMKEKGDIPEGYSVSREKKERFSLILESASTNQTSMYLCASNLRADTQYFGPGTRLTVL.

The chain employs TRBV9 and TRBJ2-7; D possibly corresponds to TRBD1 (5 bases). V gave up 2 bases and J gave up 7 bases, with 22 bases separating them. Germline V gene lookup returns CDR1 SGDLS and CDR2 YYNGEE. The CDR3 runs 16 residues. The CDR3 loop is CASSVDQGKGIWEQYF. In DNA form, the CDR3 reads TGTGCCAGCAGCGTCGACCAGGGAAAGGGAATTTGGGAGCAGTACTTC. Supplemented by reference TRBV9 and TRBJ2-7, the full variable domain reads DSGVTQTPKHLITATGQRVTLRCSPRSGDLSVYWYQQSLDQGLQFLIQYYNGEERAKGNILERFSAQQFPDLHSELNLSSLELGDSALYFCASSVDQGKGIWEQYFGPGTRLTVT.

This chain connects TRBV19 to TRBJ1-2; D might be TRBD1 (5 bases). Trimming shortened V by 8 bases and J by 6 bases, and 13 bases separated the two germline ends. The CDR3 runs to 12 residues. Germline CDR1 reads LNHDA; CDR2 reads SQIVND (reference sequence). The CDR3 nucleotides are TGTGCCAGTTCCCCAGGAGGGGATGGCTACACCTTC. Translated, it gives CASSPGGDGYTF.

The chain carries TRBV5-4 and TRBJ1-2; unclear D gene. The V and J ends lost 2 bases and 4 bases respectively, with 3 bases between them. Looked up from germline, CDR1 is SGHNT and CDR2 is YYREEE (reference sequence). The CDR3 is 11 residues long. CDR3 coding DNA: TGTGCCAGCAGCTTCAGCTATGGCTACACCTTC. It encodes CASSFSYGYTF.

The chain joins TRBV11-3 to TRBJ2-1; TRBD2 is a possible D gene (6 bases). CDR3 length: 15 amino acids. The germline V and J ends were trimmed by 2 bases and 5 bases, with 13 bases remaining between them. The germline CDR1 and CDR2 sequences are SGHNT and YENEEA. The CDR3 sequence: CASSLSGGLNNEQFF. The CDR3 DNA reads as TGTGCCAGCAGCTTATCCGGGGGTCTGAACAATGAGCAGTTCTTC.

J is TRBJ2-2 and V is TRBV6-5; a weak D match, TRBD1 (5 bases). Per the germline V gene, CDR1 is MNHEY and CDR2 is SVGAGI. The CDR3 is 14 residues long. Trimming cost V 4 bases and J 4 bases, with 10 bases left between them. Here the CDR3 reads CASSWQGGTGELFF. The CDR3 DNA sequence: TGTGCCAGCAGTTGGCAGGGTGGCACCGGGGAGCTGTTTTTT.

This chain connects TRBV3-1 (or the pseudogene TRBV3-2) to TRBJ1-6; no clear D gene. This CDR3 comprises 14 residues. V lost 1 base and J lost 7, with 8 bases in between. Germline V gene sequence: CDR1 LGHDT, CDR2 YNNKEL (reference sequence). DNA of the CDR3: TGTGCCAGCAGCCAAGGCTATAACAATTCACCCCTCCACTTT. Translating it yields CASSQGYNNSPLHF.

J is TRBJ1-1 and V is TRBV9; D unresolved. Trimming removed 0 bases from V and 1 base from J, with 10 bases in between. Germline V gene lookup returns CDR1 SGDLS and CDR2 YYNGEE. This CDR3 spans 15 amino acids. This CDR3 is CASSVAGSANTEAFF. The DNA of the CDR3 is TGTGCCAGCAGCGTAGCTGGCAGCGCGAACACTGAAGCTTTCTTT.

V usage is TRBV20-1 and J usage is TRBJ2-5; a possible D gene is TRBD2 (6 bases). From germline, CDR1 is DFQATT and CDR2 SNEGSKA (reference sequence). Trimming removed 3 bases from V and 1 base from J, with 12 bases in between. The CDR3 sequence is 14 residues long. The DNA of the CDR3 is TGCAGTGCTAGTCCTCCGGGACTCCAAGAGACCCAGTACTTC. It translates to CSASPPGLQETQYF.

Here the CDR3 reads CASSTQGMGSNQPQHF. In DNA, the CDR3 is TGTGCCAGCTCAACACAGGGGATGGGGAGCAATCAGCCCCAGCATTTT. The V and J genes are TRBV18 and TRBJ1-5, with 7 bases matching TRBD1. The length of the CDR3 is 16 residues. CDR1 is KGHSH and CDR2 is LQKENI in the germline V gene. V trimming: 5 bases; J trimming: 1 base; junction bases outside the gene matches: 8.

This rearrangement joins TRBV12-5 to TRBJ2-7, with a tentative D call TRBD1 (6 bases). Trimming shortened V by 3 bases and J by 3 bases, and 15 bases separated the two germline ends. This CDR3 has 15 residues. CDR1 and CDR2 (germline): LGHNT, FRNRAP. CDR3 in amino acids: CASGFGDTYFYEQYF. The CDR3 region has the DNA TGTGCTAGTGGTTTCGGGGACACCTACTTCTACGAGCAGTACTTC.

This CDR3 is CASSPWTSGPQETQYF. The CDR3 bases are TGTGCCAGCAGCCCATGGACTAGCGGACCTCAAGAGACCCAGTACTTC. The rearrangement joins TRBV7-2 to TRBJ2-5, with TRBD2 identical over 10 bases. V lost 5 bases, J lost 2 bases, and 8 bases stayed unmatched. Germline V gives CDR1 SGHTA, CDR2 FQGNSA. The CDR3 has 16 amino acids.

The CDR3 coding sequence is TGTGCCAGCAGCCCAGTCGGACAGCCCTATGGCTACACCTTC. Its translation: CASSPVGQPYGYTF. The chain has TRBV5-4 and TRBJ1-2; tentatively, D is TRBD1 (6 bases). Trimming took off 4 bases at V and 4 bases at J, with 14 bases between the two ends. CDR1 SGHNT and CDR2 YYREEE come from the germline V gene (reference sequence). This CDR3 spans 14 amino acids.

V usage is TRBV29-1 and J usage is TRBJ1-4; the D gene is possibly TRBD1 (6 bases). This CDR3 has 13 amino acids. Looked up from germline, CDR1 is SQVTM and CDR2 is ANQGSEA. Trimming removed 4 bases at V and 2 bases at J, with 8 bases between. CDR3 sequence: CSVATGTNEKLFF. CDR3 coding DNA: TGCAGCGTTGCGACAGGCACTAATGAAAAACTGTTTTTT.

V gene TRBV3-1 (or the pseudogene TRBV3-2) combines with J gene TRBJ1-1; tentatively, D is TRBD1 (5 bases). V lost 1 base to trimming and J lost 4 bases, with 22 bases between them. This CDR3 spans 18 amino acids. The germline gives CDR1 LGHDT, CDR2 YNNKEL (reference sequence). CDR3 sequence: CASSQVLLLEGTGTEAFF. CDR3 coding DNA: TGTGCCAGCAGCCAAGTCCTCCTACTCGAGGGGACTGGCACTGAAGCTTTCTTT.

The CDR3 loop is CASSTPTGVGNYGYTF. CDR3 bases: TGTGCCAGCAGCACCCCTACAGGGGTGGGTAACTATGGCTACACCTTC. The chain uses TRBV11-2 and TRBJ1-2, with 7 nucleotides matching TRBD1. The CDR3 totals 16 residues. The V gene's germline CDR1 is SGHAT and CDR2 FQNNGV. Germline trimming cut 5 bases from V and 1 base from J; bases unmatched to any gene: 10. Full variable domain (outside the CDR3, taken from reference TRBV11-2 and TRBJ1-2): EAGVAQSPRYKIIEKRQSVAFWCNPISGHATLYWYQQILGQGPKLLIQFQNNGVVDDSQLPKDRFSAERLKGVDSTLKIQPAKLEDSAVYLCASSTPTGVGNYGYTFGSGTRLTVV.

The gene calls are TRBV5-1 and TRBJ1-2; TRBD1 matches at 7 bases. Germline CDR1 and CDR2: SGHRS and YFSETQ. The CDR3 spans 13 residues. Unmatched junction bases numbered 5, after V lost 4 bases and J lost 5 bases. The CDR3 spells CASSTGTVYGYTF. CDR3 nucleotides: TGCGCCAGCAGCACCGGGACAGTTTATGGCTACACCTTC.

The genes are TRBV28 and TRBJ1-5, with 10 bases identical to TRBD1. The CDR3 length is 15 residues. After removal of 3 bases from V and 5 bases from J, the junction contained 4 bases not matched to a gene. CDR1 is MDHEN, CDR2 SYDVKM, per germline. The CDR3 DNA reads TGTGCCAGCAGTTTTCCGGGACAGGGGCATCAGCCCCAGCATTTT. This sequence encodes CASSFPGQGHQPQHF.

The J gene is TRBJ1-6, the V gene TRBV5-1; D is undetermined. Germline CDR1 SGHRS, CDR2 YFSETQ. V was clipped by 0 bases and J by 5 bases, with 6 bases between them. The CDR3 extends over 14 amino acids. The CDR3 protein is CASSLEADNSPLHF. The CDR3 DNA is TGCGCCAGCAGCTTGGAGGCGGATAATTCACCCCTCCACTTT.